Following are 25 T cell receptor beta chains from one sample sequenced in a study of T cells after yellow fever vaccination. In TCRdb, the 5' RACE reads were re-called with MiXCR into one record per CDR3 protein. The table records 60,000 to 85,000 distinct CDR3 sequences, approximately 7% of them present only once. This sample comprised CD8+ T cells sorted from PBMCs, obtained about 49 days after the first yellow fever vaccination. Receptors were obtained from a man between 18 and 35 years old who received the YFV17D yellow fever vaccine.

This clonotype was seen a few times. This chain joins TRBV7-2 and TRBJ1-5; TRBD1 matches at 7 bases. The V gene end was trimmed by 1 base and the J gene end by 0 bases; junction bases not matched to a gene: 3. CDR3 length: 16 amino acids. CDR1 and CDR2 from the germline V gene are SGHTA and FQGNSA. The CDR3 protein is CASSLVWTGSNQPQHF. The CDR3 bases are TGTGCCAGCAGCTTAGTTTGGACAGGTAGCAATCAGCCCCAGCATTTT.

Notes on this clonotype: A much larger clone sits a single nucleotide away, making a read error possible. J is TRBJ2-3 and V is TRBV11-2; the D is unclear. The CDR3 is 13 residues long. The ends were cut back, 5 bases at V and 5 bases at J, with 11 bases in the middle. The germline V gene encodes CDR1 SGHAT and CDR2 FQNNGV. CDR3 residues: CASSRRWEDTQYF. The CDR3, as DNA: TGTGCCAGCAGCCGTCGGTGGGAAGATACGCAGTATTTT.

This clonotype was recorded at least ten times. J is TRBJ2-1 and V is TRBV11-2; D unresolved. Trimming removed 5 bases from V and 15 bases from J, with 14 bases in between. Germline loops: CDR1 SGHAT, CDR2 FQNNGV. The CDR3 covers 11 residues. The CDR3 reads CASSPWERGFF. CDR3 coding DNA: TGTGCCAGCAGCCCATGGGAACGAGGGTTCTTC.

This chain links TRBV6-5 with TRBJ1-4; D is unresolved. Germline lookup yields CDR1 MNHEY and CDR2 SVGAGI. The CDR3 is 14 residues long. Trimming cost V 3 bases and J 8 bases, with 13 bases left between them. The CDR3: CASSYRERREKLFF. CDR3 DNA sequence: TGTGCCAGCAGTTATCGGGAGCGGCGGGAAAAACTGTTTTTT.

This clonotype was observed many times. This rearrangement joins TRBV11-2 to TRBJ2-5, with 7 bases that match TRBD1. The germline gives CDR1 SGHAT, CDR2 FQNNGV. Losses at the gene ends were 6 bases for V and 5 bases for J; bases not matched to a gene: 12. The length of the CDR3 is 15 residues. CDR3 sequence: CASSTTGSGRETQYF. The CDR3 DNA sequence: TGTGCCAGCAGTACGACAGGGTCAGGACGGGAGACCCAGTACTTC.

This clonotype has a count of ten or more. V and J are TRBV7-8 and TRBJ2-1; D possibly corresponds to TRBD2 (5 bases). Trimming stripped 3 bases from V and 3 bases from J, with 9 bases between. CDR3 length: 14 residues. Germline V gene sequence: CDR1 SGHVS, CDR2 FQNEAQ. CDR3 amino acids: CASSLPSSYNEQFF. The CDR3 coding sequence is TGTGCCAGCAGCTTGCCTAGCAGCTACAATGAGCAGTTCTTC. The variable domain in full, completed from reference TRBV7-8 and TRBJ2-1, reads GAGVSQSPRYKVAKRGQDVALRCDPISGHVSLFWYQQALGQGPEFLTYFQNEAQLDKSGLPSDRFFAERPEGSVSTLKIQRTQQEDSAVYLCASSLPSSYNEQFFGPGTRLTVL.

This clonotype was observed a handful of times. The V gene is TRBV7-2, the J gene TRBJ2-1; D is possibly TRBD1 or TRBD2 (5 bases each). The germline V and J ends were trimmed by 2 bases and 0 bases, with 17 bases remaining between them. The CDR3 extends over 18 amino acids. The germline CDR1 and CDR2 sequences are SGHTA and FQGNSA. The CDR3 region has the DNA TGTGCCAGCAGCTTACCAGGGACGGCCGTGAGCTCCTACAATGAGCAGTTCTTC. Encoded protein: CASSLPGTAVSSYNEQFF.

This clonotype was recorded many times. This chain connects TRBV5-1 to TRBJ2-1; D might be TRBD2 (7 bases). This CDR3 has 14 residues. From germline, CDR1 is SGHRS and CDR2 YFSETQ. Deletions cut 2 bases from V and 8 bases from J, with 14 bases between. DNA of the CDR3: TGCGCCAGCAGCTTTATTTGGGGGGGCCATGAGCAGTTCTTC. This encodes CASSFIWGGHEQFF.

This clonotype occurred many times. The CDR3 DNA reads TGTGCCAGCAGTCGAACCTCGGGGTTGGAGACCCAGTACTTC. Its translation: CASSRTSGLETQYF. The genes are TRBV12-3 or TRBV12-4 and TRBJ2-5, with D possibly TRBD2 on 5 matching bases. The CDR3 is made up of 14 amino acids. Trimming removed 5 bases from V and 5 bases from J, with 15 bases in between.

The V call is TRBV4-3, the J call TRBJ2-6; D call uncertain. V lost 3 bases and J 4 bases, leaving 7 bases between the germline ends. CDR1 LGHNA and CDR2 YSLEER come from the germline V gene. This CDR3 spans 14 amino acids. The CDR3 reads CASSHVLGANVLTF. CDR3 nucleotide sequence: TGCGCCAGCAGCCATGTATTAGGGGCCAACGTCCTGACTTTC.

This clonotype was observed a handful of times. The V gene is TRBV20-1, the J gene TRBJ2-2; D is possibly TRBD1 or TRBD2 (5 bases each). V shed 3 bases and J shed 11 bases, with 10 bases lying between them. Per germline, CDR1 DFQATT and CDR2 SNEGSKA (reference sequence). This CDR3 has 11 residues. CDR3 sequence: CSASPGPELFF. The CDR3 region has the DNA TGCAGTGCTAGTCCGGGACCCGAGCTGTTTTTT.

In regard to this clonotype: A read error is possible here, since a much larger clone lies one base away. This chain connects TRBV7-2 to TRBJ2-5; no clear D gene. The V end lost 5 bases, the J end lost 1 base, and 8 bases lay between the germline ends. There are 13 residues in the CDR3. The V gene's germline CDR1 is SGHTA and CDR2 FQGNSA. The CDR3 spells CASSHGGQETQYF. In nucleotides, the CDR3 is TGTGCCAGCAGCCACGGCGGCCAAGAGACCCAGTACTTC.

The chain's CDR3 is CASSPGPYIGNTIYF. The DNA for the CDR3 is TGTGCCAGCAGCCCTGGGCCATATATTGGAAACACCATATATTTT. V and J are TRBV5-8 and TRBJ1-3; D is undetermined. Germline assignment: CDR1 SGHTS and CDR2 YDEGEE. The CDR3 is made up of 15 amino acids. Trimming took off 4 bases at V and 3 bases at J, with 14 bases between the two ends. Filled out from reference TRBV5-8 and TRBJ1-3, the complete variable domain reads EAGVTQSPTHLIKTRGQQATLRCSPISGHTSVYWYQQALGLGLQFLLWYDEGEERNRGNFPPRFSGRQFPNYSSELNVNALELEDSALYLCASSPGPYIGNTIYFGEGSWLTVV.

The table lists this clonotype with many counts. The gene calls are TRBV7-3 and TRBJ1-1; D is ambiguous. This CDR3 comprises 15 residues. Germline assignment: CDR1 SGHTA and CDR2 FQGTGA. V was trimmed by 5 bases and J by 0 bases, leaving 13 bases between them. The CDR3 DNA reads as TGTGCCAGCAGCCCCGGAGGTAGAATGAACACTGAAGCTTTCTTT. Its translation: CASSPGGRMNTEAFF.

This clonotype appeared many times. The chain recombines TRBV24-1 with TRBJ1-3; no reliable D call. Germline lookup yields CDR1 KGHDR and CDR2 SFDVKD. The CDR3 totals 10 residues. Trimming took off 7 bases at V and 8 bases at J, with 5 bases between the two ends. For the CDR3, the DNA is TGTGCCACCAGCCGGGACACCATATATTTT. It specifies CATSRDTIYF.

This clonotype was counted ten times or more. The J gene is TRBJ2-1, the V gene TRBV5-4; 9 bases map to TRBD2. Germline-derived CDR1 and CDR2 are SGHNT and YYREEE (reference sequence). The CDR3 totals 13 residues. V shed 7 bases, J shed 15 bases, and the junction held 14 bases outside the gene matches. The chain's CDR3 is CASEFEASGLAFF. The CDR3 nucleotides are TGTGCCAGCGAATTCGAAGCCTCGGGACTAGCGTTCTTC.

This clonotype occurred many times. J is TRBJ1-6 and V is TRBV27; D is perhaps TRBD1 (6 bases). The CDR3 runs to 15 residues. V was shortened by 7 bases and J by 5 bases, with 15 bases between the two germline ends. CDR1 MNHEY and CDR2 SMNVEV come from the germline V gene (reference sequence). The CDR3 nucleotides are TGTGCCAGCACCCGGGCGGGACACGATAATTCACCCCTCCACTTT. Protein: CASTRAGHDNSPLHF.

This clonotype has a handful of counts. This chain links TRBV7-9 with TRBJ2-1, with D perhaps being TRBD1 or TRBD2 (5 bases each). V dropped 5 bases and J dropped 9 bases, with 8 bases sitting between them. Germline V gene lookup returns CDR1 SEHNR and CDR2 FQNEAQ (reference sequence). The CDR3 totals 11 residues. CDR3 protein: CASSRGGEQFF. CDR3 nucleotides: TGTGCCAGCAGCCGGGGCGGTGAGCAGTTCTTC.

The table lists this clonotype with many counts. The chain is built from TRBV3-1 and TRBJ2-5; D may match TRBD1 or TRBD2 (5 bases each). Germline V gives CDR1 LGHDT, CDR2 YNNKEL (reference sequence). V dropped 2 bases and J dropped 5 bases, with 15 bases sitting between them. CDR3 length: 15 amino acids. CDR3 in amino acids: CASSQRDVSLETQYF. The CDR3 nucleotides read TGTGCCAGCAGCCAACGGGACGTAAGTTTGGAGACCCAGTACTTC.

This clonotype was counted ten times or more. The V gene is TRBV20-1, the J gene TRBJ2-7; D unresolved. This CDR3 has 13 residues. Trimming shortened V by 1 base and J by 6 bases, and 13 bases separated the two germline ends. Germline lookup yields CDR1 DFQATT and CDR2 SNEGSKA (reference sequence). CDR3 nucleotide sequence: TGCAGTGCTAGAGCGTGGAGTCGGCTCGAGCAGTACTTC. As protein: CSARAWSRLEQYF.

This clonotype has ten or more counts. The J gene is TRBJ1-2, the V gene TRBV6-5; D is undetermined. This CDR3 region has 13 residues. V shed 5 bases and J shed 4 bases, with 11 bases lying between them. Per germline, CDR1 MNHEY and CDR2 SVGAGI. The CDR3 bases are TGTGCCAGCAGTACCATAAGGTCCTATGGCTACACCTTC. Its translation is CASSTIRSYGYTF.

The DNA of the CDR3 is TGCGCCAGCATCTTCGACTCCGAAGGGACCCAGTACTTC. Translated, it gives CASIFDSEGTQYF. The V gene is TRBV5-1, the J gene TRBJ2-5; D call uncertain. V lost 6 bases, J lost 7 bases, and 16 bases lay in between. The CDR3 runs to 13 residues. The germline V gene has CDR1 SGHRS and CDR2 YFSETQ.

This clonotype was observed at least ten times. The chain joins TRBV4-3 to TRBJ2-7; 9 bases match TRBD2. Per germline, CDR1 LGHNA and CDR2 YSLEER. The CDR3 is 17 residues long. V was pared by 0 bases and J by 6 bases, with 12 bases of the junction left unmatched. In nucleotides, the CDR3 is TGCGCCAGCAGCCAAGATCGAATGATGGGAGCGGGGGGCGAGCAGTACTTC. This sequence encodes CASSQDRMMGAGGEQYF.

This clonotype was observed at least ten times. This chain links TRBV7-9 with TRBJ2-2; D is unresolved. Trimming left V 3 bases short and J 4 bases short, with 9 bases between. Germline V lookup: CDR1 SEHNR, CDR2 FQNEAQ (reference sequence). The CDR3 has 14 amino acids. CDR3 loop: CASSLTEFTGELFF. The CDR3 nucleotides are TGTGCCAGCAGCTTGACTGAGTTCACCGGGGAGCTGTTTTTT.

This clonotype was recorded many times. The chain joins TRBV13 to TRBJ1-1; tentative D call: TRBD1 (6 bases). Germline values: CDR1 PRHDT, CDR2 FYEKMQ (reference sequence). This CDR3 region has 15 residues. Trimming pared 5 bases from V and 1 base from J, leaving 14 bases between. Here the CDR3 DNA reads TGTGCCAGCAGCGAAGGGAGGGGGGAGAACACTGAAGCTTTCTTT. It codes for CASSEGRGENTEAFF.